This T cell receptor beta chain was recovered during a study of vaccination and CD4 T cells after COVID-19. Study summary: Researchers treated cells with overlapping spike peptides taken from SARS-CoV-2, HCoV-NL63, HCoV-OC43 and HCoV-229E.

The CDR3 has 18 residues. The J segment lost 6 bases and the V segment lost 5 bases, leaving 14 bases of the junction unmatched. CDR1 is SGHVS, CDR2 FNYEAQ, per germline. Researchers used the Oncomine TCR Beta short-read assay to sequence DNA from cultured CD4+ T cells. Genomic DNA was isolated from cultured CD4+ T cells. TCRdb used MiXCR to reprocess the PCR reads, holding one entry per CDR3 protein. This sample carries about 16,000 distinct CDR3 sequences, about 46% of them seen once, and the ten largest clones take 12%. By sample fraction, this clonotype is large (0.1 to 1%). Its target is unknown. As for treatment: roughly 11-day PBMC culture with coronavirus spike peptide pools or control peptides (ViraFEST assay). Cultures used a few million PBMCs per well, roughly 9.6 IU/ml IL-2 and approximately 9 ug/ml peptides. Half-medium changes with fresh IL-2 medium occurred on days 3 and 7.

The TCR sequence derives from a human donor who had recovered from COVID-19. Sequenced input: CD4+ T cells from blood, cultured in vitro. The chain employs TRBV7-6 and TRBJ2-2; 11 bases fit TRBD2. In DNA form, the CDR3 reads TGTGCCAGCAGCCTAAGGGCCGGACTAGCGGGCGGGGCCGGGGAGCTGTTTTTT. This translates into CASSLRAGLAGGAGELFF.